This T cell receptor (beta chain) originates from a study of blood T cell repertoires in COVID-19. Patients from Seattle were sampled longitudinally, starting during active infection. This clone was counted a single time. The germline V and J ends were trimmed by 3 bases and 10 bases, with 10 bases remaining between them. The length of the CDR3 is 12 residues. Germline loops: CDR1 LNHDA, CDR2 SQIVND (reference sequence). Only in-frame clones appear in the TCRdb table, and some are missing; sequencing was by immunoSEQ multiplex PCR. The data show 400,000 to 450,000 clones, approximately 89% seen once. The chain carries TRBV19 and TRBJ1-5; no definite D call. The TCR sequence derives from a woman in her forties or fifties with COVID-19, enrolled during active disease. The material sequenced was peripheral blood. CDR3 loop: CASSMRQGPQHF. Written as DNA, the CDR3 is TGTGCCAGTAGTATGCGGCAAGGTCCCCAGCATTTT.